This T cell receptor beta chain was sequenced in a study of tumor-infiltrating lymphocytes in primary liver carcinoma. Study results and limitations: The difference in top-250-clone fraction between tumors and blood was significant, favoring tumors (p = 0.039).

This clonotype was picked up one time. Its antigen is not identified. The junction differs from germline at one of its ends, possibly a read error. CDR1 and CDR2 from the germline V gene are SQVTM and ANQGSEA. The CDR3 loop spans 12 amino acids. Scientists recovered RNA and DNA together from roughly 18-30 mg of unsorted bulk tissue. TCR beta cDNA was reverse-transcribed from roughly 520 ng of total RNA. The reaction used a constant-region primer and ProtoScript II reverse transcriptase. Three rounds of nested multiplex PCR with slightly modified ARM-PCR produced TCR beta libraries. In the first two PCR rounds, TRBV1-TRBV30 forward primers were paired with a C-beta reverse primer, and each round lasted about 9 cycles. TCRdb re-analysed the multiplex PCR reads in MiXCR, keeping a single row per CDR3 protein. This table holds 100,000 to 150,000 distinct CDR3 sequences, 64% found once.

The origin of this receptor is a woman aged 55-70 years with primary liver carcinoma and hepatitis B virus infection. The chain recombines TRBV29-1 with TRBJ2-7, with D possibly being TRBD1 (5 bases). Material: liver tumor tissue from sampling region 3. This sample's subset: tumor region T3, left-lateral pole. CDR3 protein: CSVAPGPYEQYF. The DNA of the CDR3 is TGCAGCGTTGCCCCAGGGCCCTACGAACAGTACTTC.